This is a list of T cell receptor beta chains from one sample in a study of T cell responses to AZD1222 COVID-19 vaccine. Produced via immunoSEQ multiplex PCR; TCRdb's table is partial and in-frame only. The sample records about 150,000 clones, approximately 86% being singletons. This material consisted of peripheral blood, taken after recovery from COVID-19. Receptors originate from an adult who had recovered from COVID-19. Both conserved end residues are part of each CDR3. A D gene is named only where the DNA matches it firmly. Clone size is given for some rows only: seen once, a few or many times, or a class if the clone is expanded.

V gene	clone size	J gene	D gene	CDR3 length	CDR3 protein	CDR3 DNA
TRBV3-1/TRBV3-2	.	TRBJ1-2	.	13	CASSQGYGYGYTF	TGTGCCAGCAGCCAAGGGTACGGCTATGGCTACACCTTC
TRBV15	few	TRBJ2-7	.	15	CATSRPGGGSYEQYF	TGTGCCACCAGCCGGCCCGGGGGAGGCTCCTACGAGCAGTACTTC
TRBV18	.	TRBJ2-3	.	16	CASSPSRGVGTDTQYF	TGTGCCAGCTCACCCAGCCGGGGAGTAGGCACAGATACGCAGTATTTT
TRBV5-1	.	TRBJ2-7	TRBD2	15	CASSGSGGASYEQYF	TGCGCCAGCAGCGGTAGCGGGGGGGCCTCCTACGAGCAGTACTTC
TRBV4-2	.	TRBJ2-7	TRBD1	16	CASSQDTGGASYEQYF	TGTGCCAGCAGCCAAGATACAGGGGGCGCGTCCTACGAGCAGTACTTC
TRBV9	.	TRBJ1-4	TRBD1	19	CASSVSIGTGGPGNEKLFF	TGTGCCAGCAGCGTATCAATTGGAACAGGGGGCCCGGGTAATGAAAAACTGTTTTTT
TRBV7-8	.	TRBJ1-1	.	13	CASSHSSNTEAFF	TGTGCCAGCAGCCACAGCTCGAACACTGAAGCTTTCTTT
TRBV4-3	.	TRBJ1-4	.	15	CASSRDPGPLEKLFF	TGCGCCAGCAGCCGGGACCCCGGCCCTCTTGAAAAACTGTTTTTT
TRBV19	.	TRBJ1-4	TRBD1	14	CASSTATGGEKLFF	TGTGCCAGTAGTACCGCGACAGGGGGCGAAAAACTGTTTTTT
TRBV7-3	.	TRBJ2-7	TRBD1	15	CASSPQQGPTREQYF	TGTGCCAGCAGCCCACAACAGGGGCCTACGAGGGAGCAGTACTTC
TRBV6-2/TRBV6-3	few	TRBJ1-1	.	14	CASSYRAENTEAFF	TGTGCCAGCAGTTACCGGGCGGAGAACACTGAAGCTTTCTTT
TRBV7-2	.	TRBJ2-5	TRBD2	17	CASSPSRGRGLAETQYF	TGTGCCAGCAGCCCCTCAAGGGGGAGGGGACTAGCGGAGACCCAGTACTTC
TRBV7-2	.	TRBJ2-7	.	15	CASSLVSGSFYEQYF	TGTGCCAGCAGCTTAGTAAGCGGCAGCTTCTACGAGCAGTACTTC